This T cell receptor (beta chain) was captured by sequencing in a study of T-cell memory formation after mild COVID-19. TCRdb reprocessed the 5' RACE reads with MiXCR, giving one entry per CDR3 protein. The table lists roughly 43,000 distinct CDR3 sequences, 7.5% to 10% of them singletons. CDR1 is MNHNS and CDR2 is SASEGT in the germline V gene. CDR3 length: 14 residues. Trimming took 3 bases from V and 2 from J, leaving 9 bases between them. This rearrangement joins TRBV6-1 to TRBJ2-3; D remains unclear. The TCR comes from an adult woman who had mild COVID-19 (a few samples of this study predate the infection). Cell type and time point are not known. Material for sequencing was PBMCs or a T cell subset sorted from them (not recorded which). CDR3 nucleotides: TGTGCCAGCAGTGAGCCGCTTCACACAGATACGCAGTATTTT. Translation gives CASSEPLHTDTQYF.